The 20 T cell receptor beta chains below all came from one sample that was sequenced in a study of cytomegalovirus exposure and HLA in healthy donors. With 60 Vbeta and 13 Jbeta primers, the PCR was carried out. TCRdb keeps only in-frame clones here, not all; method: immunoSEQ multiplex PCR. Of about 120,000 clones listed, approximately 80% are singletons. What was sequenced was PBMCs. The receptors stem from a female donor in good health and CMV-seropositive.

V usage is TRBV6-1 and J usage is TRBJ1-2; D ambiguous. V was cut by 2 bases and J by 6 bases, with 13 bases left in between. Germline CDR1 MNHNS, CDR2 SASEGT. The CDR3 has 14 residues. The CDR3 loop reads CASSEMGQDNGYTF. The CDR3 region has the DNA TGTGCCAGCAGTGAAATGGGCCAGGATAATGGCTACACCTTC.

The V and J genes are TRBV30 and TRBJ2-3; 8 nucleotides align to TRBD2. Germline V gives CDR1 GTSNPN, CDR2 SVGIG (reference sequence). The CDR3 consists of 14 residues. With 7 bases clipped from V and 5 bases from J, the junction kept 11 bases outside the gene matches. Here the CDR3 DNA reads TGTGCCTCGACGCGGGGGGCTGCACGAGATACGCAGTATTTT. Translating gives CASTRGAARDTQYF.

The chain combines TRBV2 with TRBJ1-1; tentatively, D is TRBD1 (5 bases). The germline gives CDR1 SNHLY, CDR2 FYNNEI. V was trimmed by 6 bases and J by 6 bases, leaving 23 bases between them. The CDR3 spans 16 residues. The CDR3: CASSALLGGEWPEAFF. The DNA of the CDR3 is TGTGCCAGCAGCGCCCTTCTTGGGGGGGAGTGGCCTGAAGCTTTCTTT.

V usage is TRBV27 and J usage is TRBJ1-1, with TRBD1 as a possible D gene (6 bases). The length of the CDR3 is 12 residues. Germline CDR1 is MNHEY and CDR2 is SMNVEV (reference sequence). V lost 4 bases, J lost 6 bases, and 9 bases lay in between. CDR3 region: CASSYQGSEAFF. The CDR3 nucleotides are TGTGCCAGCAGTTACCAGGGGTCTGAAGCTTTCTTT.

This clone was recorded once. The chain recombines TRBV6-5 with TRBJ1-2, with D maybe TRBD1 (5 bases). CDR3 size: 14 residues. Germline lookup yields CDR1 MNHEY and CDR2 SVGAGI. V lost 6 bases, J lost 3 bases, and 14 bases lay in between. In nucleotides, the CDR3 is TGTGCCAGCAGCCCAGTGGGGGGATACTATGGCTACACCTTC. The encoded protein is CASSPVGGYYGYTF.

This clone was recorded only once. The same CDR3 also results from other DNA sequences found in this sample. This chain's CDR3 is CASSGTGGNQPQHF. The CDR3 DNA reads as TGTGCCAGCAGTGGAACAGGGGGCAATCAGCCCCAGCATTTT. The chain carries TRBV2 and TRBJ1-5, with 7 bases matching TRBD1. This CDR3 region has 14 residues. Germline V gene sequence: CDR1 SNHLY, CDR2 FYNNEI. V was pared by 4 bases and J by 2 bases, with 2 bases of the junction left unmatched.

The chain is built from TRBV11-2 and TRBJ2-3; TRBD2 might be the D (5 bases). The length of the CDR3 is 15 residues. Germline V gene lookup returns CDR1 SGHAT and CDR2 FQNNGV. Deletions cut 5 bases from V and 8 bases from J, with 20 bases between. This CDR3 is CASSPRSPQDFTQYF. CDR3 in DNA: TGTGCCAGCAGCCCAAGGAGCCCCCAGGACTTTACGCAGTATTTT.

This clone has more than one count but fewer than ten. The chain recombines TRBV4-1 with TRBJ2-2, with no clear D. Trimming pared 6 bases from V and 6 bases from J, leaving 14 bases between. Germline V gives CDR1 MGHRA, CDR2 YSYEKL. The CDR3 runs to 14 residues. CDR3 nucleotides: TGCGCCAGCAGATCCATGGGCCAGGCCGGGGAGCTGTTTTTT. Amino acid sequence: CASRSMGQAGELFF.

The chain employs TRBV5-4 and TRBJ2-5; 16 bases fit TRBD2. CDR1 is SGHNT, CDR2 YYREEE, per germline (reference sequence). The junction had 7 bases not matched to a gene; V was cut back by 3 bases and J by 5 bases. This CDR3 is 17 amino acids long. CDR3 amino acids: CASSSGTSGGAAETQYF. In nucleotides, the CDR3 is TGTGCCAGCAGCTCAGGGACTAGCGGGGGGGCGGCGGAGACCCAGTACTTC.

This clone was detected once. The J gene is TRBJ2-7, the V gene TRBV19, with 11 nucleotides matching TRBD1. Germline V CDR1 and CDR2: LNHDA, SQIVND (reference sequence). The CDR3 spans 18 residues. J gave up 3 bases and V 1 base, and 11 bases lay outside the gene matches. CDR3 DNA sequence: TGTGCCAGTAGTATAGTGTATCCTCGGGACAGGGGGAACTACGAGCAGTACTTC. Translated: CASSIVYPRDRGNYEQYF. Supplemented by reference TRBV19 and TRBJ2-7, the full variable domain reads DGGITQSPKYLFRKEGQNVTLSCEQNLNHDAMYWYRQDPGQGLRLIYYSQIVNDFQKGDIAEGYSVSREKKESFPLTVTSAQKNPTAFYLCASSIVYPRDRGNYEQYFGPGTRLTVT.

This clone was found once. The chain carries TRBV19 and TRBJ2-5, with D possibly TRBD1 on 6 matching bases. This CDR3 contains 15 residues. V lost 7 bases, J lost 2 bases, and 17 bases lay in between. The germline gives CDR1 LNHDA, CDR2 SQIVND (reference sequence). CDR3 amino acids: CASKSLRTEQETQYF. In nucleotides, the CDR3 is TGTGCCAGTAAGAGCCTCAGGACAGAGCAAGAGACCCAGTACTTC. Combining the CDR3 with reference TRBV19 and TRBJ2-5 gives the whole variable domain DGGITQSPKYLFRKEGQNVTLSCEQNLNHDAMYWYRQDPGQGLRLIYYSQIVNDFQKGDIAEGYSVSREKKESFPLTVTSAQKNPTAFYLCASKSLRTEQETQYFGPGTRLLVL.

DNA of the CDR3: TGTGCCAGCAGTTTATGGACGGCCGGAGGCGGTGAAGCTTTCTTT. This translates into CASSLWTAGGGEAFF. The chain employs TRBV28 and TRBJ1-1; D unclear. The germline V gene has CDR1 MDHEN and CDR2 SYDVKM. The CDR3 has 15 residues. Between the trimmed V and J ends, which lost 0 bases and 7 bases, there was a span of 15 bases.

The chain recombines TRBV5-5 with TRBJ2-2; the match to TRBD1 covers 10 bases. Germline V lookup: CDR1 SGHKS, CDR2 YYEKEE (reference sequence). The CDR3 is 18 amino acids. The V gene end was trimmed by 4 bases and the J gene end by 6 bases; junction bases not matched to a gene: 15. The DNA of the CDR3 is TGTGCCAGCAGCACCCAAACCGGGACAGGGGTATGGGCCGGGGAGCTGTTTTTT. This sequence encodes CASSTQTGTGVWAGELFF.

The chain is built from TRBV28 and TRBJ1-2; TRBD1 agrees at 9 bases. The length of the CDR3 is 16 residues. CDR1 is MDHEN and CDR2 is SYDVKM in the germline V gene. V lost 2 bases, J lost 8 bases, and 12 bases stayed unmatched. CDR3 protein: CASSLGDRAPTGGYTF. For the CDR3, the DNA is TGTGCCAGCAGTTTAGGGGACAGGGCTCCAACGGGGGGCTACACCTTC.

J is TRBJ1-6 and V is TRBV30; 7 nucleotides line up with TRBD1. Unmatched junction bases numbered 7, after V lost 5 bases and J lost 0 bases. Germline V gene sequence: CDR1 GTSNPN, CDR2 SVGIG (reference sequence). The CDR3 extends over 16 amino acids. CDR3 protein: CAWGGTADSYNSPLHF. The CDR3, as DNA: TGTGCCTGGGGGGGGACAGCCGACTCCTATAATTCACCCCTCCACTTT.

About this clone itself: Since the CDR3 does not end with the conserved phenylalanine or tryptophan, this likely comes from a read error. The chain's CDR3 is CASSPRDRGPHEQYL. In nucleotides, the CDR3 is TGTGCCAGCAGCCCCCGGGACAGGGGCCCCCACGAGCAGTACCTC. V and J are TRBV4-2 and TRBJ2-7; 10 nucleotides match TRBD1. This CDR3 is built from 15 residues. Per germline, CDR1 LGHNA and CDR2 YNFKEQ. After removal of 4 bases from V and 5 bases from J, the junction contained 8 bases not matched to a gene.

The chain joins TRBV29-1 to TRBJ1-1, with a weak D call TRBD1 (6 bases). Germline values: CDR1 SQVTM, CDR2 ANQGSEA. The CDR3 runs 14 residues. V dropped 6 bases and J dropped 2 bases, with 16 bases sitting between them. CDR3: CSVVRGQQNTEAFF. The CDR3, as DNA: TGCAGCGTCGTTAGGGGACAACAAAACACTGAAGCTTTCTTT.

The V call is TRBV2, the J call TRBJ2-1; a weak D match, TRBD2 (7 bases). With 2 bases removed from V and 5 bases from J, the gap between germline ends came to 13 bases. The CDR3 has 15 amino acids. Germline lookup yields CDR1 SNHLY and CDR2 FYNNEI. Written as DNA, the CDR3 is TGTGCCAGCAGTGAACGGCGGGGGCCCGACAATGAGCAGTTCTTC. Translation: CASSERRGPDNEQFF.

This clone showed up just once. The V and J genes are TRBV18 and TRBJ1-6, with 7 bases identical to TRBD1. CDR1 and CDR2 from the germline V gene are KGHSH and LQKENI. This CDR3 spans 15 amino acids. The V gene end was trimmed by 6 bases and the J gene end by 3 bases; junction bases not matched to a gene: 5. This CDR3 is CASSTTGDYNSPLHF. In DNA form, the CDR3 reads TGTGCCAGCTCGACAACAGGGGACTATAATTCACCCCTCCACTTT.

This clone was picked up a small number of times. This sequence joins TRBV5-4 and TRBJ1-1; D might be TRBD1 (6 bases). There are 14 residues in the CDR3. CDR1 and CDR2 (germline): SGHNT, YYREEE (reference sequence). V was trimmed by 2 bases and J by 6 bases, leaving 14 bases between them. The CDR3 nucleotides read TGTGCCAGCAGCTTACAGGGCGATTCCGCTGAAGCTTTCTTT. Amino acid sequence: CASSLQGDSAEAFF.